This T cell receptor beta chain was identified in a study of diagnostic markers for celiac disease. With the reads reprocessed, TCRdb shows one record per CDR3 protein and no DNA. This listing includes under 1,400 distinct CDR3 sequences. This clonotype is called medium-sized based on its frequency. The receptor's source is a human donor. Input material: either unsorted cells or a sorted T cell fraction (not recorded which).

The CDR3 spells CASSHGQGATYEQYF. The rearrangement links TRBV14 to TRBJ2-7; TCRdb's D gene call, TRBD1, goes unchecked for lack of DNA. Germline V lookup: CDR1 SGHDN, CDR2 FVKESK. There are 15 residues in the CDR3.